Listed below are T cell receptor beta chains from one sample, sequenced in a study of blood T cell repertoires in COVID-19. The assay was immunoSEQ multiplex PCR, and TCRdb's table has in-frame clones only and misses some. Seen here are roughly 220,000 clones, roughly 81% observed once, and the top ten hold roughly 2.8%. Input material: peripheral blood. These receptors all stem from a man aged 45-65 years who had recovered from COVID-19. The CDR3 runs from the conserved cysteine through the conserved F or W. A D gene is named only where the DNA matches it firmly. Rows may omit the clone size; those that give it use once, few, many or a size class.

v_call	d_call	clone_size	j_call	cdr3_nt	cdr3_aa
TRBV18	.	.	TRBJ1-5	TGTGCCAGCTCACCACAAAAGGGGAATCAGCCCCAGCATTTT	CASSPQKGNQPQHF
TRBV3-1/TRBV3-2	.	few	TRBJ1-5	TGTGCCAGCAGCCAAGACGCCAGGGCAAATCAGCCCCAGCATTTT	CASSQDARANQPQHF
TRBV15	TRBD1	once	TRBJ1-5	TGTGCCACCAGCAGGGACAGGGGCGATCAGCCCCAGCATTTT	CATSRDRGDQPQHF
TRBV14	.	.	TRBJ2-1	TGTGCCAGCAGCCAATACGGAGGGGTGAGGAATGAGCAGTTCTTC	CASSQYGGVRNEQFF
TRBV28	TRBD2	.	TRBJ2-5	TGTGCCAGCAGTTTAGCTAGCGGGAGCTCGTACCAAGAGACCCAGTACTTC	CASSLASGSSYQETQYF
TRBV6-6	TRBD1	.	TRBJ1-3	TGTGCCAGCAGTCGACCCCGACAGGGTAGTAGTCCTGGAAACACCATATATTTT	CASSRPRQGSSPGNTIYF
TRBV7-8	TRBD2	.	TRBJ2-7	TGTGCCAGCAGCTCCATAGCGGGACCGGTCGAGCAGTACTTC	CASSSIAGPVEQYF
TRBV24-1	TRBD2	.	TRBJ2-1	TGTGCCACCAGTGACCGTTCTAGCGGGAGGGGGACCTACAATGAGCAGTTCTTC	CATSDRSSGRGTYNEQFF
TRBV6-2/TRBV6-3	TRBD1	.	TRBJ2-5	TGTGCCAGCAGTTACGGACAGGGGTATTACGAGACCCAGTACTTC	CASSYGQGYYETQYF
TRBV7-9	TRBD1	.	TRBJ1-5	TGTGCCAGCAGCCCAGGGGGGACGAGTAATCAGCCCCAGCATTTT	CASSPGGTSNQPQHF
TRBV30	TRBD1	.	TRBJ2-7	TGTGCCTGGAGAGACAGGGGGCTCGACGAGCAGTACTTC	CAWRDRGLDEQYF
TRBV4-2	TRBD1	.	TRBJ1-3	TGTGCCAGCAGCCCTCGGGACAGCTTCTCTGGAAACACCATATATTTT	CASSPRDSFSGNTIYF
TRBV27	.	.	TRBJ2-7	TGTGCCAGCAGTTTAATCGCGTTGAGCTCCTACGAGCAGTACTTC	CASSLIALSSYEQYF
TRBV30	TRBD1	.	TRBJ1-2	TGTGCCTGGAGTTCCACAGGGGGGATTGGCTACACCTTC	CAWSSTGGIGYTF
TRBV7-8	.	.	TRBJ2-1	TGTGCCAGCAGCCCCAGGACAGACTCCTACAATGAGCAGTTCTTC	CASSPRTDSYNEQFF
TRBV27	TRBD2	.	TRBJ2-2	TGTGCCAGCAGTCTAGGGAGGGGTTACACCGGGGAGCTGTTTTTT	CASSLGRGYTGELFF
TRBV4-1	TRBD2	few	TRBJ2-5	TGCGCCAGCAGCCAGGATGGGCCTCTAGCGGGAGGGAGACAAGAGACCCAGTACTTC	CASSQDGPLAGGRQETQYF
TRBV19	.	.	TRBJ2-7	TGTGCCAGTACGCTACGGGGTAATTATGGCTACGAGCAGTACTTC	CASTLRGNYGYEQYF
TRBV30	.	.	TRBJ2-1	TGTGCCTGGAACCCGGGGGGCGGTCGCTACAATGAGCAGTTCTTC	CAWNPGGGRYNEQFF
TRBV24-1	TRBD1	once	TRBJ2-1	TGTGCCACCAGTGATAAGACAGGGGGCGGTTATAAGCAGTTCTTC	CATSDKTGGGYKQFF
TRBV5-8	.	.	TRBJ2-7	TGTGCCAGCAGAGATACAGGGTACTACGAGCAGTACTTC	CASRDTGYYEQYF
TRBV28	.	.	TRBJ2-3	TGTGCCAGCAGCCCCTTTGGGAGCGGAACAGATACGCAGTATTTT	CASSPFGSGTDTQYF
TRBV5-6	.	once	TRBJ2-7	TGTGCCAGCAGCTTATCCCAGGGTTCCGAGCAGTACTTC	CASSLSQGSEQYF
TRBV28	.	.	TRBJ2-5	TGTGCCAGCAGTCCAGGTTTCAGAGGACTTCTGACCCAGTACTTC	CASSPGFRGLLTQYF
TRBV13	.	.	TRBJ2-2	TGTGCCAGCAGATCACAGGAGAACACCGGGGAGCTGTTTTTT	CASRSQENTGELFF
TRBV2	TRBD1	.	TRBJ2-5	TGTGCCAGCAGTGAAAGGTGGCTACAGGGGGCTGGAGAGACCCAGTACTTC	CASSERWLQGAGETQYF
TRBV19	TRBD2	.	TRBJ2-5	TGTGCCAGTAGTACAACCGGGACTAGCGGGACCCAGTACTTC	CASSTTGTSGTQYF
TRBV5-1	TRBD2	.	TRBJ2-5	TGCGCCAGCAGCCGAGGAGGGATAGCGGGCGGGGAAGAGACCCAGTACTTC	CASSRGGIAGGEETQYF
TRBV7-2	.	.	TRBJ1-1	TGTGCCAGCAGCCTCGGGAGGGTGGCTGAAGCTTTCTTT	CASSLGRVAEAFF
TRBV4-2	TRBD2	.	TRBJ2-3	TGTGCCAGCAGCCAAGATCGCCTAGCGGGGGCTTTGACGCAGTATTTT	CASSQDRLAGALTQYF
TRBV29-1	.	few	TRBJ2-7	TGCAGCGTTAGGGGTAAGGGGGCCTACGAGCAGTACTTC	CSVRGKGAYEQYF
TRBV10-1	.	.	TRBJ1-1	TGCGCCAGCAGTTTAAATGTTTGTATACAGACAACCAGGGACACTGAAGCTTTCTTT	CASSLNVCIQTTRDTEAFF
TRBV30	.	.	TRBJ2-7	TGTGCCTGGAGTGTACTTTCGGAGGTCCGAGGAGAGCAGTACTTC	CAWSVLSEVRGEQYF
TRBV15	TRBD1	.	TRBJ2-7	TGTGCCACCAGCAGTCCCGGACAGGACACGTTCGAGCAGTACTTC	CATSSPGQDTFEQYF
TRBV2	TRBD2	.	TRBJ2-7	TGTGCCAGCAGTGCGGAGCGGGGGGGGCCCTACGAGCAGTACTTC	CASSAERGGPYEQYF
TRBV2	.	once	TRBJ2-5	TGTGCCAGCAGCCCCCAGCGCAAAGAGACCCAGTACTTC	CASSPQRKETQYF
TRBV20-1	TRBD2	.	TRBJ2-7	TGCAGTGCTAGTATTCCCCGTAGACTAGCGGCGTACGAGCAGTACTTC	CSASIPRRLAAYEQYF
TRBV7-8	TRBD1	.	TRBJ1-3	TGTGCCAGCAGCTCCCAGGGGGCGGGTGGAAACACCATATATTTT	CASSSQGAGGNTIYF
TRBV24-1	.	.	TRBJ2-1	TGTGCCACCAGTGACCAAAACAGGGCGGGCTCCTACAATGAGCAGTTCTTC	CATSDQNRAGSYNEQFF
TRBV28	TRBD1	.	TRBJ1-2	TGTGCCAGCAGTTTTAGGACAGGGGGCTACACCTTC	CASSFRTGGYTF
TRBV3-1/TRBV3-2	.	.	TRBJ1-1	TGTGCCAGCAGCCAAGCAGGGGCCTCCAGGAACACTGAAGCTTTCTTT	CASSQAGASRNTEAFF
TRBV6-5	.	.	TRBJ2-5	TGTGCCGCCGAACAGATGATCCAAGAGACCCAGTACTTC	CAAEQMIQETQYF
TRBV2	.	.	TRBJ2-1	TGTGCCAGCAAGTTGCGCAATGAGCAGTTCTTC	CASKLRNEQFF
TRBV7-9	.	once	TRBJ2-7	TGTGCCAGCAGCTCAGGACTGGAACCCTACGAGCAGTACTTC	CASSSGLEPYEQYF
TRBV5-8	TRBD1	.	TRBJ2-3	TGTGCCAGCTCCCAGATCAGGGGGTCGACTAGCACAGATACGCAGTATTTT	CASSQIRGSTSTDTQYF
TRBV5-1	.	few	TRBJ2-2	TGCGCCAGCAGCCGTGACGGGGTGGAAACCGGGGAGCTGTTTTTT	CASSRDGVETGELFF
TRBV23-1	.	.	TRBJ2-7	TGCGCCAGCAGTCACGCCCCCGGGAGAAGGTTCTACGAGCAGTACTTC	CASSHAPGRRFYEQYF
TRBV5-1	TRBD1	.	TRBJ2-5	TGCGCCAGCCGCCTGGACAGGGAGACCCAGTACTTC	CASRLDRETQYF